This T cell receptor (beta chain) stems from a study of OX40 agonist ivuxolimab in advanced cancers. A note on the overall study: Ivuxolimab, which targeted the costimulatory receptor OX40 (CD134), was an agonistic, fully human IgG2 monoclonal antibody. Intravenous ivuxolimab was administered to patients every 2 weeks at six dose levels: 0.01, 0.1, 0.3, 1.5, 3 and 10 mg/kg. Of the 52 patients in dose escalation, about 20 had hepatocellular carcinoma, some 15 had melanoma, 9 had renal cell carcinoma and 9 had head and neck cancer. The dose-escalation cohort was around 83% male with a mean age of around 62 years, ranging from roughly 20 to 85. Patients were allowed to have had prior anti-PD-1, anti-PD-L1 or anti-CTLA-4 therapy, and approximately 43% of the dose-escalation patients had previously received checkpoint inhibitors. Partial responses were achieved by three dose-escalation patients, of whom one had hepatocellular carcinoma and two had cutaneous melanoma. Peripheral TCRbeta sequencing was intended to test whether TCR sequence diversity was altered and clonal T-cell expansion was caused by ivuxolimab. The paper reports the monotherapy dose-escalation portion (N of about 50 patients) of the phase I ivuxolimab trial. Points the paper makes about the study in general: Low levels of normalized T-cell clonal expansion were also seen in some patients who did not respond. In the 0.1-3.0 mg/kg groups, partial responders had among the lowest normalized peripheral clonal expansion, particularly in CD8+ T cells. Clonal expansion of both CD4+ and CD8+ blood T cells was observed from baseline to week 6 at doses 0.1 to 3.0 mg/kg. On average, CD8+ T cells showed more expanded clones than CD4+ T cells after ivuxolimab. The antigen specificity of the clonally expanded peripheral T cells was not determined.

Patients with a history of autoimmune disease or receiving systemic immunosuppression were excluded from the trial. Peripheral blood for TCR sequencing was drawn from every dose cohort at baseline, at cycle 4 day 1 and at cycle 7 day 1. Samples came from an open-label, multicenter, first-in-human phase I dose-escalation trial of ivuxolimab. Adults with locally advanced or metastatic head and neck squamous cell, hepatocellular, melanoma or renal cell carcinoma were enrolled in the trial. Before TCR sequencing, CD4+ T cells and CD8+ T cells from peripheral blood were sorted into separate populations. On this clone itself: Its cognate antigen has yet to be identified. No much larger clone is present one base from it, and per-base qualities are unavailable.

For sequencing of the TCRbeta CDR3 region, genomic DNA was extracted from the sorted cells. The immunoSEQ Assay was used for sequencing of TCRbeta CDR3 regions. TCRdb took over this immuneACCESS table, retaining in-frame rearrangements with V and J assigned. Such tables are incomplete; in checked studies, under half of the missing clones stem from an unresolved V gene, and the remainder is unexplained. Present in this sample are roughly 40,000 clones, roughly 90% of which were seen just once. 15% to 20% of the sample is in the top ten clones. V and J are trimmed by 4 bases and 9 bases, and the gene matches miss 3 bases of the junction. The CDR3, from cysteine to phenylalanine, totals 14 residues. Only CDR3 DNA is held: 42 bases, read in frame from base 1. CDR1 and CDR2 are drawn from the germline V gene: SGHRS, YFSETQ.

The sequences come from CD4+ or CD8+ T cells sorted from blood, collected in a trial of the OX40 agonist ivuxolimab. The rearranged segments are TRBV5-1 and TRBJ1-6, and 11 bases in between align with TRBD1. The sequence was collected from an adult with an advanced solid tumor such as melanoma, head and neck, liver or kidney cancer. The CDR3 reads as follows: CASSGDRGSSPLHF. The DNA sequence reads TGCGCCAGCAGCGGGGACAGGGGGAGTTCACCCCTCCACTTT.